In its sample, the clone carrying this T cell receptor (beta chain) was seen many times. Its antigen is undetermined. This CDR3 spans 16 amino acids. Per germline, CDR1 SGHAT and CDR2 FQNNGV. V gave up 6 bases and J gave up 4 bases, with 20 bases separating them. By 5'RACE with 10-nucleotide random UMIs, the cDNA was made. TCRdb fed the 5' RACE reads into MiXCR, producing one record per CDR3 protein. The top ten hold around 15% of the sample, which has about 50,000 distinct CDR3 sequences, 3% to 3.5% seen once. The data derive from a study of neurological immune-mediated disorders. Broader study findings: No CDR3 amino acid sequences recurred among expanded clones across subjects, suggesting private repertoires in all groups.

This chain links TRBV11-2 with TRBJ2-3, with D tentatively TRBD1 (5 bases). This TCR derives from a woman aged 50 to 65 with multiple sclerosis. Input material: PBMCs. The CDR3 nucleotides read TGTGCCAGCAGGGCCTGGGGAAGGGGCGGCGCAGATACGCAGTATTTT. It specifies CASRAWGRGGADTQYF.